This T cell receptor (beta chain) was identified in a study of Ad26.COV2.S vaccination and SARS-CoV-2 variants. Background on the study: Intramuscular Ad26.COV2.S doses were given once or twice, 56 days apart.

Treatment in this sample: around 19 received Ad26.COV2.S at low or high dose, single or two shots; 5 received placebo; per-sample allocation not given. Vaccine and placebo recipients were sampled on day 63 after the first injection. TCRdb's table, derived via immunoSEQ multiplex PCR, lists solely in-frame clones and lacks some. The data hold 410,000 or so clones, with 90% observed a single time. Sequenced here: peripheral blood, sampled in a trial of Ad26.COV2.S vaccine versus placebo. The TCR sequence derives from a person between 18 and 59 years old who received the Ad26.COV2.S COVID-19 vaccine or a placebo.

The CDR3 sequence: CASSDLGSFSKQFF. In nucleotides, the CDR3 is TGTGCCAGCAGTGATTTAGGCTCATTCAGCAAGCAGTTCTTC. The V and J genes are TRBV6-1 and TRBJ2-1; no firm D call. The CDR3 has 14 residues. Trimming removed 3 bases from V and 11 bases from J, with 17 bases in between. Germline CDR1 MNHNS, CDR2 SASEGT.